These 21 T cell receptor beta chains were sequenced from one sample in a study of breast tumors, draining lymph nodes, adjacent tissues. TCRdb re-called the multiplex PCR reads through MiXCR, storing one row per CDR3 protein. The table records some 47,000 distinct CDR3 sequences, over 40% of them present only once. The source material was breast tumor tissue. Receptor source: a female donor with breast cancer. Some clones in this sample may be carry-over from other donors' samples.

V is TRBV19 and J is TRBJ1-1; D remains ambiguous. The CDR3 contains 13 residues. Trimming cost V 2 bases and J 4 bases, with 8 bases left between them. Germline lookup yields CDR1 LNHDA and CDR2 SQIVND (reference sequence). The CDR3 sequence is CASSIRAGTEAFF. CDR3 nucleotide sequence: TGTGCCAGTAGTATAAGGGCGGGCACTGAAGCTTTCTTT.

The chain combines TRBV24-1 with TRBJ1-5, with 7 nucleotides matching TRBD1. J lost 12 bases, V lost 10 bases, and 8 bases had no gene match. The germline gives CDR1 KGHDR, CDR2 SFDVKD. This CDR3 is built from 11 residues. CDR3 bases: TGTGCCACGGTAAGGAGGGGGCGCCAGCATTTT. Its protein product is CATVRRGRQHF.

This clonotype was counted at least ten times. The chain joins TRBV11-2 to TRBJ2-3; D gene unclear. Trimming removed 0 bases from V and 6 bases from J, with 7 bases in between. The germline V gene encodes CDR1 SGHAT and CDR2 FQNNGV. The CDR3 loop spans 13 amino acids. CDR3: CASSLDLGDTQYF. CDR3 DNA: TGTGCCAGCAGCTTAGATTTGGGGGATACGCAGTATTTT.

Remarks on this clonotype: Relative to the germline gene, one junction end is altered; a read error may explain this. The chain has TRBV7-9 and TRBJ2-3; 10 bases line up with TRBD2. This CDR3 is 14 amino acids long. CDR1 SEHNR and CDR2 FQNEAQ come from the germline V gene (reference sequence). Here the CDR3 DNA reads TGTGCCAGCAGCCTAGCGGGAGCCCCAGATACGCAGTATTTT. Residues: CASSLAGAPDTQYF. Complete variable domain (other parts from reference TRBV7-9 and TRBJ2-3): DTGVSQNPRHKITKRGQNVTFRCDPISEHNRLYWYRQTLGQGPEFLTYFQNEAQLEKSRLLSDRFSAERPKGSFSTLEIQRTEQGDSAMYLCASSLAGAPDTQYFGPGTRLTVL.

This clonotype was recorded many times. The V gene is TRBV29-1, the J gene TRBJ1-2; 7 bases match TRBD1. Trimming took 3 bases from V and 5 from J; bases not matched to a gene: 9. CDR3 size: 14 residues. Germline V CDR1 and CDR2: SQVTM, ANQGSEA. The CDR3 nucleotides are TGCAGCGTTGAGCGGGACGACAGGGAATATGGCTACACCTTC. This encodes CSVERDDREYGYTF. Together with reference TRBV29-1 and TRBJ1-2, the CDR3 gives the full variable domain: SAVISQKPSRDICQRGTSLTIQCQVDSQVTMMFWYRQQPGQSLTLIATANQGSEATYESGFVIDKFPISRPNLTFSTLTVSNMSPEDSSIYLCSVERDDREYGYTFGSGTRLTVV.

As for this clonotype: The CDR3 carries no conserved terminal phenylalanine or tryptophan, so it likely arises from a read error. The DNA is omitted, as the CDR3 cannot be located on it reliably, and the CDR3 follows TCRdb's listing. CDR3 sequence: CASSFGLAGGTELL. V gene TRBV12-3 or TRBV12-4 combines with J gene TRBJ2-1; the table gives TRBD2 as D, unverified against the DNA. From its first to its last residue, the CDR3 has 14 amino acids.

This clonotype was counted ten times or more. The V gene is TRBV3-1, the J gene TRBJ2-3, with D possibly matching TRBD1 (5 bases). This CDR3 contains 15 residues. Germline V gene sequence: CDR1 LGHDT, CDR2 YNNKEL (reference sequence). V was pared by 2 bases and J by 2 bases, with 11 bases between. CDR3 DNA sequence: TGTGCCAGCAGCCAATTGGGGCGGTCCACAGATACGCAGTATTTT. Translation gives CASSQLGRSTDTQYF.

This clonotype was detected a few times. Here the CDR3 DNA reads TGTGCCAGCGCGACAGGGGAAAATCAGCCCCAGCATTTT. It yields the protein CASATGENQPQHF. This chain connects TRBV2 to TRBJ1-5; 8 nucleotides line up with TRBD1. Germline V gives CDR1 SNHLY, CDR2 FYNNEI. Germline trimming cut 8 bases from V and 4 bases from J; bases unmatched to any gene: 4. This CDR3 comprises 13 residues.

The rearrangement joins TRBV10-3 to TRBJ2-7; possibly TRBD1 for D (5 bases). Trimming cost V 6 bases and J 5 bases, with 11 bases left between them. CDR1 is ENHRY and CDR2 is SYGVKD in the germline V gene. The CDR3 spans 12 residues. CDR3 nucleotide sequence: TGTGCCATCAGGACAGAAGGCAACGAGCAGTACTTC. Encoded protein: CAIRTEGNEQYF.

The rearrangement uses TRBV10-3 and TRBJ2-7, with D possibly matching TRBD1 (5 bases). Between the trimmed V and J ends, which lost 0 bases and 6 bases, there was a span of 18 bases. The CDR3 extends over 16 amino acids. CDR1 is ENHRY, CDR2 SYGVKD, per germline. For the CDR3, the DNA is TGTGCCATCAGTGAGTCGATCCAGGGCCTATTATCCGAGCAGTACTTC. Translated, it gives CAISESIQGLLSEQYF.

This clonotype was seen ten or more times. V and J are TRBV12-3 or TRBV12-4 and TRBJ2-5, with a tentative D call TRBD1 (5 bases). The CDR3 sequence is 13 residues long. V lost 3 bases and J lost 3, with 8 bases in between. CDR3: CASSLTTEETQYF. CDR3 bases: TGTGCCAGCAGTTTGACGACAGAAGAGACCCAGTACTTC.

This chain joins TRBV7-9 and TRBJ2-6, with D unclear. CDR1 SEHNR and CDR2 FQNEAQ come from the germline V gene (reference sequence). The CDR3 runs 15 residues. Trimming left V 3 bases short and J 0 bases short, with 6 bases between. CDR3 DNA: TGTGCCAGCAGCTTCCTGATCTCTGGGGCCAACGTCCTGACTTTC. It is translated as CASSFLISGANVLTF.

This clonotype was found a few times. The chain couples TRBV6-2 or TRBV6-3 to TRBJ2-2; D gene uncertain. The CDR3 runs to 14 residues. CDR1 and CDR2 from the germline V gene are MNHEY and SVGEGT. V was cut by 5 bases and J by 4 bases, with 11 bases left in between. CDR3: CASSHGLSTGELFF. For the CDR3, the DNA is TGTGCCAGCAGTCACGGGCTCTCCACCGGGGAGCTGTTTTTT.

This clonotype appeared once. The chain is built from TRBV24-1 and TRBJ1-2; 7 nucleotides agree with TRBD1. The CDR3 is 13 amino acids. Germline-derived CDR1 and CDR2 are KGHDR and SFDVKD. Unmatched junction bases numbered 1, after V lost 7 bases and J lost 0 bases. CDR3 DNA sequence: TGTGCCACCAGAGGGGGCGCTAACTATGGCTACACCTTC. As protein: CATRGGANYGYTF.

This clonotype came up many times. A read error is possible here, since a much larger clone lies one base away. The chain has TRBV19 and TRBJ1-5, with 7 nucleotides matching TRBD2. The DNA end is a closer match to TRBJ2-3, so the J assignment may be wrong. CDR3 length: 13 residues. In germline, CDR1 is LNHDA, CDR2 SQIVND (reference sequence). The CDR3 is CASSGGGRQPQYF. The DNA for the CDR3 is TGTGCCAGTTCTGGGGGGGGAAGGCAGCCCCAGTATTTT.

V is TRBV7-9 and J is TRBJ1-5, with D uncertain. The CDR3 runs 13 residues. V lost 2 bases and J lost 7, with 9 bases in between. Looked up from germline, CDR1 is SEHNR and CDR2 is FQNEAQ (reference sequence). The CDR3, as DNA: TGTGCCAGCAGCTTATCGACCCTCCAGCCCCAGCATTTT. Protein product: CASSLSTLQPQHF.

This clonotype was counted ten times or more. The chain joins TRBV6-5 to TRBJ1-2, with a weak D call TRBD1 (5 bases). Germline values: CDR1 MNHEY, CDR2 SVGAGI. Trimming shortened V by 0 bases and J by 4 bases, and 15 bases separated the two germline ends. This CDR3 comprises 16 residues. CDR3 DNA: TGTGCCAGCAGTTACTCCCAGGGCGGATTGAGCTATGGCTACACCTTC. This translates into CASSYSQGGLSYGYTF.

In this sample, this clonotype turned up once. The rearrangement joins TRBV20-1 to TRBJ2-7, with D possibly TRBD1 on 5 matching bases. Trimming removed 2 bases at V and 7 bases at J, with 12 bases between. Germline V gives CDR1 DFQATT, CDR2 SNEGSKA (reference sequence). The CDR3 has 12 residues. CDR3 coding DNA: TGCAGTGCTAGAAGGGGCACCGGGGAGCAGTACTTC. It is translated as CSARRGTGEQYF.

This clonotype was seen repeatedly, ten times or more. The chain combines TRBV12-3 or TRBV12-4 with TRBJ2-3; 7 nucleotides line up with TRBD1. V was clipped by 5 bases and J by 5 bases; unmatched bases: 16. This CDR3 has 17 amino acids. CDR3 DNA sequence: TGTGCCAGCAGTCCCCTTTACAGGACAGGCCCAGGAGATACGCAGTATTTT. It is translated as CASSPLYRTGPGDTQYF.

This clonotype was found many times. The genes are TRBV3-1 and TRBJ2-2; unclear D gene. V was pared by 7 bases and J by 3 bases, with 3 bases between. The CDR3 has 11 residues. Germline assignment: CDR1 LGHDT and CDR2 YNNKEL (reference sequence). The DNA for the CDR3 is TGTGCCAGCAAGGACACCGGGGAGCTGTTTTTT. Protein product: CASKDTGELFF.

This clonotype was counted only a few times. A much larger clone is a single base away; this may be a read error. The chain combines TRBV5-4 with TRBJ2-2; D may be TRBD1 or TRBD2 (5 bases each). This CDR3 comprises 16 residues. V was trimmed by 3 bases and J by 1 base, leaving 13 bases between them. Germline CDR1 reads SGHNT; CDR2 reads YYREEE (reference sequence). The CDR3 DNA follows: TGTGCCAGCAGCTCTATGGGACCGAGGAACACCGGGGAGCTGTTTTTT. This gives the protein CASSSMGPRNTGELFF.